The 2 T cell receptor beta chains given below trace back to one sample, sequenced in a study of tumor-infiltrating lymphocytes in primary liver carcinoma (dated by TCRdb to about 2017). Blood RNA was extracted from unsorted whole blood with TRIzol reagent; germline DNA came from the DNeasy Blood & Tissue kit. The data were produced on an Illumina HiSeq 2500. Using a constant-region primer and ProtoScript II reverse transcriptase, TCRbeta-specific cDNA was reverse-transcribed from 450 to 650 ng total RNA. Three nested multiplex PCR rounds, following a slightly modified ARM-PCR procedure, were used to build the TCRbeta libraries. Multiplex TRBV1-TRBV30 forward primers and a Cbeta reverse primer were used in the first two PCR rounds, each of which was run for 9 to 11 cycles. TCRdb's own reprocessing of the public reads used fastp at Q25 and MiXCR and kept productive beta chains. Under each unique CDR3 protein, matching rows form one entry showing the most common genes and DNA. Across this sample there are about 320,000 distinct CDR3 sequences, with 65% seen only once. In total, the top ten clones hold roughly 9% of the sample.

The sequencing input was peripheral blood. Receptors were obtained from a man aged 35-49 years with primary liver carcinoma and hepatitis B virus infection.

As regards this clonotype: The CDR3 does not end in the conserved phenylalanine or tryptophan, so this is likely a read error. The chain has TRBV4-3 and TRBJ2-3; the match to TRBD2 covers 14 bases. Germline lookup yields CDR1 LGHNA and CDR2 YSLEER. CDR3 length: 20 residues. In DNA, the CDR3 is TGCACCAGCAGCCAAGATCTTCCCTCCGGGACTAGCGGGAGAGCAGATACGCAGTATTTA. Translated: CTSSQDLPSGTSGRADTQYL.

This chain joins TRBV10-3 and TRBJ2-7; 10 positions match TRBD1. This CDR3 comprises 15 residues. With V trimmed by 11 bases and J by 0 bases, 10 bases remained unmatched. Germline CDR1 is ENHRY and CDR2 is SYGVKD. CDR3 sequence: CASTRGTGASYEQYF. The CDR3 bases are TGTGCCTCGACTCGAGGGACAGGGGCCTCCTACGAGCAGTACTTC.